This T cell receptor (beta chain) was identified in a study of neurological immune-mediated disorders. Study-level points and caveats: CDR3 amino acid sequences found in expanded clones were never shared across subjects, suggesting private repertoires in all groups.

The cDNA was synthesized by 5'RACE incorporating 10-nucleotide random UMIs. TCRdb processed the 5' RACE reads anew with MiXCR; each CDR3 protein has one entry. The table shows approximately 46,000 distinct CDR3 sequences, with 2.5% to 3.5% occurring only once. Trimming removed 4 bases from V and 1 base from J, with 22 bases in between. This CDR3 region has 17 residues. Germline-derived CDR1 and CDR2 are DFQATT and SNEGSKA (reference sequence). This clonotype was seen at least ten times. Antigen unknown. PBMCs stored at -80 C, 2 million in total, were the source of the unsorted libraries. The chain combines TRBV20-1 with TRBJ1-1; D might be TRBD1 (5 bases). The clonotype was recovered from a woman aged 50 to 65 with multiple sclerosis. What was sequenced was PBMCs. CDR3 region: CSATLGGVGGWNTEAFF. The CDR3 DNA reads TGCAGTGCTACCCTCGGGGGTGTGGGGGGGTGGAACACTGAAGCTTTCTTT.